These T cell receptor beta chains were read from a single sample in a study of shared clonotypes between healthy human individuals. TCRdb's copy holds only in-frame clones and misses some; the assay was immunoSEQ multiplex PCR. The sample contains some 2.1 million clones, roughly 94% of which appear only once. Sequenced sample: naive CD4+ T cells sorted from blood. The receptors stem from a man younger than 35 in good health. CDR3s include the opening cysteine and the closing phenylalanine or tryptophan. Fields, in order: J gene, D gene, V gene, clone size, CDR3 protein, CDR3 DNA. A D gene is named only where the DNA matches it firmly. Part of the rows lack a size; the others show once, few, many or a class for expanded clones.

j_gene: TRBJ1-5; d_gene: .; v_gene: TRBV5-6; abundance: .; CDR3aa: CASSFQGQPQHF; CDR3nt: TGTGCCAGCAGCTTTCAGGGACAGCCCCAGCATTTT
j_gene: TRBJ2-7; d_gene: TRBD1; v_gene: TRBV5-6; abundance: once; CDR3aa: CASSPFLTGTIYEQYF; CDR3nt: TGTGCCAGCAGCCCCTTCTTGACAGGGACCATCTACGAGCAGTACTTC
j_gene: TRBJ2-7; d_gene: .; v_gene: TRBV12-2; abundance: .; CDR3aa: CASRLARGQVIDEQYF; CDR3nt: TGTGCAAGTCGCTTAGCGCGGGGACAGGTCATCGACGAGCAGTACTTC
j_gene: TRBJ1-1; d_gene: .; v_gene: TRBV7-2; abundance: .; CDR3aa: CASSTDRNTEAFF; CDR3nt: TGTGCCAGCAGCACAGACCGGAACACTGAAGCTTTCTTT
j_gene: TRBJ1-3; d_gene: .; v_gene: TRBV10-3; abundance: once; CDR3aa: CAISEHIDRSNTIYF; CDR3nt: TGTGCCATCAGTGAACACATCGACAGGTCAAACACCATATATTTT
j_gene: TRBJ2-7; d_gene: .; v_gene: TRBV7-9; abundance: .; CDR3aa: CASSEMQGYEQYF; CDR3nt: TGTGCCAGCAGCGAGATGCAAGGCTACGAGCAGTACTTC
j_gene: TRBJ2-1; d_gene: .; v_gene: TRBV5-1; abundance: .; CDR3aa: CASSLRASGPGNEQFF; CDR3nt: TGCGCCAGCAGCCTTCGGGCCTCTGGGCCGGGCAATGAGCAGTTCTTC
j_gene: TRBJ1-5; d_gene: .; v_gene: TRBV18; abundance: few; CDR3aa: CASSLAGDRVQPQHF; CDR3nt: TGTGCCAGCTCACTAGCCGGGGACCGAGTTCAGCCCCAGCATTTT
j_gene: TRBJ2-3; d_gene: TRBD2; v_gene: TRBV7-2; abundance: .; CDR3aa: CASSLGSGSTSDTQYF; CDR3nt: TGTGCCAGCAGCTTGGGAAGCGGGAGCACTTCAGATACGCAGTATTTT
j_gene: TRBJ2-7; d_gene: .; v_gene: TRBV11-2; abundance: once; CDR3aa: CASSRRLLYEQYF; CDR3nt: TGTGCCAGCAGCCGTAGGTTACTCTACGAGCAGTACTTC
j_gene: TRBJ1-2; d_gene: .; v_gene: TRBV28; abundance: .; CDR3aa: CASRSGVFGYGYTF; CDR3nt: TGTGCCAGCAGGTCGGGCGTTTTTGGCTATGGCTACACCTTC
j_gene: TRBJ2-7; d_gene: .; v_gene: TRBV10-3; abundance: .; CDR3aa: CAISGTGEQYF; CDR3nt: TGTGCCATCAGTGGCACGGGGGAGCAGTACTTC
j_gene: TRBJ2-7; d_gene: TRBD1; v_gene: TRBV5-4; abundance: .; CDR3aa: CASSSGQGPPYEQYF; CDR3nt: TGTGCCAGCAGTTCCGGACAGGGGCCCCCCTACGAGCAGTACTTC
j_gene: TRBJ1-6; d_gene: .; v_gene: TRBV7-9; abundance: .; CDR3aa: CASSLAGWRVDSPLHF; CDR3nt: TGTGCCAGCAGCTTAGCTGGGTGGAGGGTGGATTCACCCCTCCACTTT
j_gene: TRBJ2-1; d_gene: .; v_gene: TRBV18; abundance: .; CDR3aa: CASSPLSLGYNEQFF; CDR3nt: TGTGCCAGCTCACCACTCTCCCTAGGATACAATGAGCAGTTCTTC
j_gene: TRBJ2-7; d_gene: TRBD2; v_gene: TRBV25-1; abundance: .; CDR3aa: CASSEGLAGGSSYEQYF; CDR3nt: TGTGCCAGCAGTGAAGGGCTAGCGGGAGGGAGCTCCTACGAGCAGTACTTC
j_gene: TRBJ1-2; d_gene: .; v_gene: TRBV5-1; abundance: .; CDR3aa: CASRATGDGYGYTF; CDR3nt: TGCGCCAGCAGGGCGACCGGGGATGGCTATGGCTACACCTTC
j_gene: TRBJ2-5; d_gene: TRBD2; v_gene: TRBV6-1; abundance: .; CDR3aa: CASREALAVQETQYF; CDR3nt: TGTGCCAGCAGAGAGGCACTAGCGGTACAAGAGACCCAGTACTTC
j_gene: TRBJ2-7; d_gene: .; v_gene: TRBV20-1; abundance: .; CDR3aa: CSASPALREYF; CDR3nt: TGCAGTGCATCCCCGGCCCTGAGGGAGTACTTC
j_gene: TRBJ1-1; d_gene: .; v_gene: TRBV7-9; abundance: .; CDR3aa: CASSLEGGTEAFF; CDR3nt: TGTGCCAGCAGCTTAGAGGGAGGCACTGAAGCTTTCTTT
j_gene: TRBJ1-1; d_gene: .; v_gene: TRBV30; abundance: .; CDR3aa: CAWSLGVNTEAFF; CDR3nt: TGTGCCTGGAGTTTGGGGGTGAACACTGAAGCTTTCTTT
j_gene: TRBJ2-3; d_gene: TRBD2; v_gene: TRBV2; abundance: .; CDR3aa: CASTGLAGGWKQYF; CDR3nt: TGTGCCAGCACCGGACTAGCGGGGGGCTGGAAGCAGTATTTT
j_gene: TRBJ1-6; d_gene: .; v_gene: TRBV5-1; abundance: .; CDR3aa: CASSLANDSPLHF; CDR3nt: TGCGCCAGCAGCCTTGCCAACGATTCACCCCTCCACTTT
j_gene: TRBJ2-5; d_gene: .; v_gene: TRBV2; abundance: .; CDR3aa: CASSRKETQYF; CDR3nt: TGTGCCAGCAGTCGTAAAGAGACCCAGTACTTC
j_gene: TRBJ1-5; d_gene: .; v_gene: TRBV6-5; abundance: .; CDR3aa: CASRELGNSNQPQHF; CDR3nt: TGTGCCAGCAGGGAACTTGGGAATAGCAATCAGCCCCAGCATTTT
j_gene: TRBJ1-2; d_gene: .; v_gene: TRBV28; abundance: .; CDR3aa: CASTIRGAGGYTF; CDR3nt: TGTGCCAGCACCATCCGGGGGGCTGGTGGCTACACCTTC
j_gene: TRBJ2-6; d_gene: .; v_gene: TRBV6-6; abundance: once; CDR3aa: CASSSPDLSGANVLTF; CDR3nt: TGTGCCAGCAGTTCCCCAGACCTCTCTGGGGCCAACGTCCTGACTTTC
j_gene: TRBJ2-1; d_gene: TRBD2; v_gene: TRBV4-1; abundance: .; CDR3aa: CASSQPSSGGSSYNEQFF; CDR3nt: TGCGCCAGCAGCCAACCCTCGTCCGGGGGGAGCTCCTACAATGAGCAGTTCTTC
j_gene: TRBJ2-1; d_gene: TRBD1; v_gene: TRBV4-1; abundance: .; CDR3aa: CASSQEGQKSYNEQFF; CDR3nt: TGCGCCAGCAGCCAAGAGGGACAGAAATCCTACAATGAGCAGTTCTTC
j_gene: TRBJ2-7; d_gene: TRBD1; v_gene: TRBV30; abundance: .; CDR3aa: CAWSQGAFGEQYF; CDR3nt: TGTGCCTGGAGCCAGGGGGCGTTTGGCGAGCAGTACTTC
j_gene: TRBJ2-5; d_gene: .; v_gene: TRBV5-1; abundance: .; CDR3aa: CASSLGQAKETQYF; CDR3nt: TGCGCCAGCAGCTTGGGGCAGGCCAAGGAGACCCAGTACTTC
j_gene: TRBJ1-5; d_gene: .; v_gene: TRBV27; abundance: .; CDR3aa: CASSSVQHNQPQHF; CDR3nt: TGTGCCAGCAGTTCGGTACAGCACAATCAGCCCCAGCATTTT
j_gene: TRBJ2-1; d_gene: .; v_gene: TRBV18; abundance: .; CDR3aa: CASSPPAGNEQFF; CDR3nt: TGTGCCAGCTCACCACCGGCTGGCAATGAGCAGTTCTTC
j_gene: TRBJ1-1; d_gene: .; v_gene: TRBV6-5; abundance: once; CDR3aa: CASSYSGQTNTEAFF; CDR3nt: TGTGCCAGCAGTTACTCCGGGCAGACGAACACTGAAGCTTTCTTT
j_gene: TRBJ2-7; d_gene: .; v_gene: TRBV27; abundance: .; CDR3aa: CASSLGGRPGSYEQYF; CDR3nt: TGTGCCAGCAGTTTAGGGGGGCGCCCCGGCTCCTACGAGCAGTACTTC
j_gene: TRBJ1-1; d_gene: .; v_gene: TRBV6-5; abundance: .; CDR3aa: CASSYQGYTEAFF; CDR3nt: TGTGCCAGCAGTTATCAGGGTTACACTGAAGCTTTCTTT
j_gene: TRBJ1-6; d_gene: TRBD1; v_gene: TRBV18; abundance: .; CDR3aa: CASSPGWTGGNTLHF; CDR3nt: TGTGCCAGCTCACCCGGATGGACAGGCGGCAACACCCTCCACTTT
j_gene: TRBJ1-4; d_gene: .; v_gene: TRBV7-9; abundance: .; CDR3aa: CASSLYGGGSEKLFF; CDR3nt: TGTGCCAGCAGCCTTTACGGGGGAGGTAGTGAAAAACTGTTTTTT
j_gene: TRBJ2-2; d_gene: TRBD2; v_gene: TRBV18; abundance: once; CDR3aa: CASSPGRGGANTGELFF; CDR3nt: TGTGCCAGCTCACCAGGCCGGGGGGGCGCGAACACCGGGGAGCTGTTTTTT
j_gene: TRBJ2-3; d_gene: TRBD1; v_gene: TRBV5-1; abundance: .; CDR3aa: CASSRLPDRKITDTQYF; CDR3nt: TGCGCCAGCAGCCGCTTGCCGGACAGGAAAATCACAGATACGCAGTATTTT
j_gene: TRBJ2-7; d_gene: .; v_gene: TRBV6-5; abundance: .; CDR3aa: CASSPAPRTTYEQYF; CDR3nt: TGTGCCAGCAGCCCTGCTCCGCGGACCACCTACGAGCAGTACTTC
j_gene: TRBJ1-3; d_gene: .; v_gene: TRBV20-1; abundance: .; CDR3aa: CSASSQNTIYF; CDR3nt: TGCAGTGCTAGTTCCCAAAACACCATATATTTT
j_gene: TRBJ1-2; d_gene: .; v_gene: TRBV27; abundance: .; CDR3aa: CASSSPDRAGYTF; CDR3nt: TGTGCCAGCAGTTCCCCGGACAGAGCTGGCTACACCTTC
j_gene: TRBJ2-6; d_gene: .; v_gene: TRBV5-1; abundance: .; CDR3aa: CASSFQSSGANVLTF; CDR3nt: TGCGCCAGCAGCTTTCAATCCTCTGGGGCCAACGTCCTGACTTTC
j_gene: TRBJ2-7; d_gene: .; v_gene: TRBV29-1; abundance: .; CDR3aa: CSGKRDLPGEQYF; CDR3nt: TGCAGCGGTAAGCGCGACTTACCCGGCGAGCAGTACTTC
j_gene: TRBJ2-7; d_gene: .; v_gene: TRBV30; abundance: .; CDR3aa: CAWSVQGPRYEQYF; CDR3nt: TGTGCCTGGAGTGTTCAGGGTCCAAGATACGAGCAGTACTTC
j_gene: TRBJ2-7; d_gene: TRBD1; v_gene: TRBV7-3; abundance: once; CDR3aa: CASSFEGAGYEQYF; CDR3nt: TGTGCCAGCAGCTTCGAGGGGGCCGGGTACGAGCAGTACTTC
j_gene: TRBJ2-5; d_gene: .; v_gene: TRBV11-2; abundance: once; CDR3aa: CASSYSTRAETQYF; CDR3nt: TGTGCCAGCAGCTATTCGACTAGGGCGGAGACCCAGTACTTC
j_gene: TRBJ1-6; d_gene: .; v_gene: TRBV25-1; abundance: .; CDR3aa: CASSESDYYNSPLHF; CDR3nt: TGTGCCAGCAGTGAATCTGATTACTATAATTCACCCCTCCACTTT
j_gene: TRBJ2-1; d_gene: .; v_gene: TRBV5-1; abundance: .; CDR3aa: CASSTGGNEQFF; CDR3nt: TGCGCCAGCAGCACCGGCGGTAATGAGCAGTTCTTC
j_gene: TRBJ1-1; d_gene: .; v_gene: TRBV5-1; abundance: few; CDR3aa: CASSLGHQNTEAFF; CDR3nt: TGCGCCAGCAGCTTGGGACACCAGAACACTGAAGCTTTCTTT
j_gene: TRBJ1-2; d_gene: TRBD1; v_gene: TRBV2; abundance: once; CDR3aa: CASEKGQNYGYTF; CDR3nt: TGTGCCAGCGAAAAGGGACAGAACTATGGCTACACCTTC
j_gene: TRBJ1-2; d_gene: .; v_gene: TRBV6-1; abundance: .; CDR3aa: CASSVLPNGGYGYTF; CDR3nt: TGCGCCAGCAGTGTTTTACCTAATGGGGGCTATGGCTACACCTTC
j_gene: TRBJ1-2; d_gene: .; v_gene: TRBV7-8; abundance: .; CDR3aa: CASSLGRSSFNYGYTF; CDR3nt: TGTGCCAGCAGCTTAGGACGCAGTTCCTTTAACTATGGCTACACCTTC
j_gene: TRBJ2-1; d_gene: TRBD2; v_gene: TRBV9; abundance: .; CDR3aa: CASSTTTSGNYNEQFF; CDR3nt: TGTGCCAGCAGCACAACGACTAGCGGCAACTACAATGAGCAGTTCTTC
j_gene: TRBJ2-1; d_gene: TRBD1; v_gene: TRBV5-4; abundance: few; CDR3aa: CASSRPGQDNEQFF; CDR3nt: TGTGCCAGCAGCCGGCCGGGACAGGACAATGAGCAGTTCTTC
j_gene: TRBJ1-2; d_gene: .; v_gene: TRBV7-2; abundance: .; CDR3aa: CASSLSGVNYGYTF; CDR3nt: TGTGCCAGCAGCTTATCGGGGGTAAACTATGGCTACACCTTC
j_gene: TRBJ1-2; d_gene: .; v_gene: TRBV4-1; abundance: once; CDR3aa: CASSHPDRSNPYGYTF; CDR3nt: TGCGCCAGCAGCCACCCAGACAGATCAAATCCCTATGGCTACACCTTC
j_gene: TRBJ2-1; d_gene: TRBD1; v_gene: TRBV7-9; abundance: .; CDR3aa: CASRGTGPYNEQFF; CDR3nt: TGTGCCAGCAGGGGGACAGGGCCCTACAATGAGCAGTTCTTC